The 2 T cell receptor beta chains listed next were all sequenced from one sample in a study of long-term antiretroviral therapy in people with HIV. Version v3.0 of the immunoSEQ assay ran at survey level. The protocol was immunoSEQ multiplex PCR, while the TCRdb copy is restricted to in-frame clones and leaves out a portion. This sample has 15,000 or so clones, with approximately 73% found just once. The sample consisted of unsorted PBMCs, taken 3.1 years after starting antiretroviral therapy. All receptors derive from a man between 35 and 55 years old with HIV.

J is TRBJ1-1 and V is TRBV7-2; D call uncertain. Germline loops: CDR1 SGHTA, CDR2 FQGNSA. This CDR3 is 14 amino acids long. The V gene lost 1 base and the J gene lost 4 bases, with 10 bases spanning the gap. CDR3 amino acids: CASSLGPWSTEAFF. The CDR3 bases are TGTGCCAGCAGCTTAGGCCCTTGGAGCACTGAAGCTTTCTTT.

Only one count was recorded for this clone. The chain recombines TRBV10-3 with TRBJ1-5; 7 nucleotides line up with TRBD1. V was clipped by 5 bases and J by 0 bases; unmatched bases: 13. The CDR3 length is 18 residues. In germline, CDR1 is ENHRY, CDR2 SYGVKD. The DNA of the CDR3 is TGTGCCATCAGTCCCGGGGACAGAGGGATATATAGCAATCAGCCCCAGCATTTT. Translation: CAISPGDRGIYSNQPQHF.